The 10 T cell receptor beta chains given below trace back to one sample, sequenced in a study of blood T cell repertoires in COVID-19. The repertoire was sequenced with immunoSEQ multiplex PCR; TCRdb's copy has only in-frame clones and lacks some. The sample has 150,000 to 180,000 clones; approximately 86% are singletons. Specimen: peripheral blood. These receptors all come from a man aged 60 to 69 with COVID-19, enrolled during active disease.

V gene TRBV19 combines with J gene TRBJ1-4; 8 nucleotides match TRBD1. Unmatched junction bases numbered 9, after V lost 0 bases and J lost 9 bases. The length of the CDR3 is 16 residues. CDR1 and CDR2 (germline): LNHDA, SQIVND (reference sequence). The CDR3 here is CASSIDLTGAQKKLFF. CDR3 DNA sequence: TGTGCCAGTAGTATAGATTTGACAGGGGCGCAGAAAAAACTGTTTTTT.

The chain joins TRBV9 to TRBJ1-6, with 7 nucleotides matching TRBD1. Germline CDR1 reads SGDLS; CDR2 reads YYNGEE. The V segment lost 0 bases and the J segment 7 bases; nucleotides outside the gene matches: 4. This CDR3 comprises 15 residues. As DNA, the CDR3 is TGTGCCAGCAGCGTAGTAGGGGGCGAAAATTCACCCCTCCACTTT. Amino acid sequence: CASSVVGGENSPLHF.

The chain uses TRBV14 and TRBJ2-6; D gene uncertain. Per germline, CDR1 SGHDN and CDR2 FVKESK. V dropped 5 bases and J dropped 0 bases, with 8 bases sitting between them. The CDR3 is 15 amino acids. DNA of the CDR3: TGTGCCAGCAGCTGGGCCTTCTCTGGGGCCAACGTCCTGACTTTC. It codes for CASSWAFSGANVLTF.

The V call is TRBV29-1, the J call TRBJ2-1, with no clear D. This CDR3 has 13 residues. Trimming shortened V by 4 bases and J by 7 bases, and 14 bases separated the two germline ends. CDR1 and CDR2 (germline): SQVTM, ANQGSEA. CDR3 bases: TGCAGCGTTGCGGTCCTAGGTTATAATGAGCAGTTCTTC. Translation: CSVAVLGYNEQFF.

The V call is TRBV7-2, the J call TRBJ2-5; D uncertain. This CDR3 is 13 amino acids long. Trimming shortened V by 2 bases and J by 2 bases, and 6 bases separated the two germline ends. Germline loops: CDR1 SGHTA, CDR2 FQGNSA. CDR3 coding DNA: TGTGCCAGCAGCTTAATGCGGCAAGAGACCCAGTACTTC. Translating gives CASSLMRQETQYF. The whole variable domain, remainder taken from reference TRBV7-2 and TRBJ2-5, is GAGVSQSPSNKVTEKGKDVELRCDPISGHTALYWYRQSLGQGLEFLIYFQGNSAPDKSGLPSDRFSAERTGGSVSTLTIQRTQQEDSAVYLCASSLMRQETQYFGPGTRLLVL.

The V and J genes are TRBV11-3 and TRBJ1-1; 9 nucleotides align to TRBD1. CDR1 and CDR2 (germline): SGHNT, YENEEA. J lost 8 bases, V lost 3 bases, and 1 base had no gene match. The length of the CDR3 is 12 residues. CDR3 bases: TGTGCCAGCAGCTTCGGGACAGGGGAAGCTTTCTTT. Translation gives CASSFGTGEAFF.

The rearrangement uses TRBV28 and TRBJ2-7, with 12 bases aligning to TRBD1. Trimming cost V 5 bases and J 5 bases; bases outside gene matches: 7. Per germline, CDR1 MDHEN and CDR2 SYDVKM. The CDR3 loop spans 15 amino acids. The CDR3 sequence is CASSHSGTGGHEQYF. CDR3 sequence (DNA): TGTGCCAGCAGTCACTCCGGGACAGGGGGCCACGAGCAGTACTTC.

V gene TRBV28 combines with J gene TRBJ1-2; D is perhaps TRBD1 (6 bases). Germline V CDR1 and CDR2: MDHEN, SYDVKM. Trimming stripped 7 bases from V and 4 bases from J, with 16 bases between. The CDR3 spans 14 residues. This CDR3 reads CASNRNREFYGYTF. CDR3 bases: TGTGCCAGCAACCGAAACAGGGAATTCTATGGCTACACCTTC.

The chain carries TRBV28 and TRBJ2-2; 8 nucleotides line up with TRBD1. After removal of 6 bases from V and 4 bases from J, the junction contained 10 bases not matched to a gene. CDR1 and CDR2 from the germline V gene are MDHEN and SYDVKM. The CDR3 sequence is 16 residues long. CDR3 protein: CASRPQGAGITGELFF. The CDR3 DNA reads as TGTGCCAGCAGACCCCAGGGGGCTGGGATCACCGGGGAGCTGTTTTTT.

The chain employs TRBV28 and TRBJ2-1; 10 bases map to TRBD2. With V trimmed by 11 bases and J by 5 bases, 12 bases remained unmatched. Germline V gene sequence: CDR1 MDHEN, CDR2 SYDVKM. There are 15 residues in the CDR3. CDR3 in DNA: TGTGCCGCAAAGGGGGCTAGCGGGGGTGACAATGAGCAGTTCTTC. Encoded protein: CAAKGASGGDNEQFF.